The TCR beta chain under discussion was sequenced for a study of blood T cell repertoires in COVID-19. Study at large: Samples came from the United States, Italy and Spain, spanning acute and convalescent COVID-19.

How the authors handled the data: Reference gene primers were amplified, and this amplification served to estimate nucleated cell counts. This table comes from immunoSEQ multiplex PCR, and its TCRdb copy is limited to in-frame clones, with some not included. V and J calls and clone size follow that table, whereas D and trimming were derived from the DNA. Of over 250,000 clones detected, around 80% appear once; the ten largest clones hold around 4.1%. Germline assignment: CDR1 MGHDK and CDR2 SYGVNS. The length of the CDR3 is 17 residues. J gave up 5 bases and V 4 bases, and 11 bases lay outside the gene matches. This clone was picked up a small number of times. Cohort assignment relied on participant-reported clinical history.

The sample consisted of PBMCs or T cells enriched from blood (not recorded which). The TCR sequence derives from a man under 40 with acute COVID-19. The chain carries TRBV25-1 and TRBJ1-1, with TRBD1 matching 12 bases. This CDR3 reads CASSVLGTGGAGTEAFF. In nucleotides, the CDR3 is TGTGCCAGCAGTGTTCTCGGGACAGGGGGCGCTGGAACTGAAGCTTTCTTT.